Listed below are T cell receptor beta chains from one sample, sequenced in a study of T-cell reconstitution after alpha-beta-depleted transplantation in children. TCRdb processed the PCR reads anew with MiXCR; each CDR3 protein has one entry. The data hold 330,000 or so distinct CDR3 sequences, with over 9% observed a single time. The starting material was PBMCs, obtained before TCRalphabeta/CD19-depleted stem cell transplant. These receptor sequences come from a boy younger than two with acute myeloid leukemia, due to receive a stem cell transplant. CDR3s include the opening cysteine and the closing phenylalanine or tryptophan. A D gene is named only where the DNA matches it firmly. A clone size is listed for some rows: how often the clone was seen (once, few, many), or a class if it is expanded.

TRBJ2-5,TRBV5-1,TRBD1,many,TGCGCCAGCAGGCCCAACCCGGGACAGACGCAAGAGACCCAGTACTTC,CASRPNPGQTQETQYF
TRBJ1-2,TRBV15,-,-,TGTGCCACCAGCAGAGACACAGGCCTCTATGGCTACACCTTC,CATSRDTGLYGYTF
TRBJ2-1,TRBV6-2/TRBV6-3,TRBD2,-,TGTGCCAGCAGTTACACTGCTAGCGGGGGGGCCAAGAATGAGCAGTTCTTC,CASSYTASGGAKNEQFF
TRBJ2-5,TRBV12-3/TRBV12-4,-,-,TGTGCCAGCGGGCTAGGTGAGACCCAGTACTTC,CASGLGETQYF
TRBJ2-5,TRBV14,-,many,TGTGCCAGCAGCCAAGTGGTAGCAGAGACCCAGTACTTC,CASSQVVAETQYF
TRBJ2-3,TRBV4-2,-,-,TGTGCCAGCAGCCCAAGGGAGAGAACAGATACGCAGTATTTT,CASSPRERTDTQYF
TRBJ1-1,TRBV4-2,-,many,TGTGCCAGCAGCCAAGGGGCAGGGATAGCGGTGAACACTGAAGCTTTCTTT,CASSQGAGIAVNTEAFF
TRBJ1-4,TRBV12-3/TRBV12-4,-,few,TGTGCCAGCACCGAGACAGGCCTTAATGAAAAACTGTTTTTT,CASTETGLNEKLFF
TRBJ2-7,TRBV7-2,TRBD1,-,TGTGCCAGCAGCTTCGGGACAGGCGGCGAGCAGTACTTC,CASSFGTGGEQYF
TRBJ2-2,TRBV7-6,-,many,TGTGCCAGCAGCTTAGGAAGGGGGGGGAACACCGGGGAGCTGTTTTTT,CASSLGRGGNTGELFF
TRBJ1-2,TRBV29-1,-,many,TGCAGCGTTGAAGTCTTCAAACAGGGAAACTATGGCTACACCTTC,CSVEVFKQGNYGYTF
TRBJ2-2,TRBV5-4,TRBD2,-,TGTGCCAGCAGCTTGGAGCTAGCGGGGGACACCGGGGAGCTGTTTTTT,CASSLELAGDTGELFF
TRBJ2-7,TRBV4-3,TRBD1,many,TGCGCCAGCAGCCAAGGTCGGACAGGAGTCTACGAGCAGTACTTC,CASSQGRTGVYEQYF
TRBJ2-6,TRBV3-1,TRBD1,many,TGTGCCAGCAGTGACGGACAGGTGGACTCTGGGGCCAACGTCCTGACTTTC,CASSDGQVDSGANVLTF
TRBJ1-3,TRBV6-1,-,once,TGTGCCAGCAGGGAGACGGAGCCACCTGGAAACACCATATATTTT,CASRETEPPGNTIYF
TRBJ2-2,TRBV7-9,TRBD2,many,TGTGCCAGCAGCACCCGGTTAGCGGGGACCGGGGAGCTGTTTTTT,CASSTRLAGTGELFF
TRBJ2-7,TRBV20-1,-,few,TGCAGTGCTGCCACAGCCCCCTACGAGCAGTACTTC,CSAATAPYEQYF
TRBJ2-5,TRBV11-2,TRBD1,-,TGTGCCAGCAGCTTAAACCGGGACAGGGGGCTGGAGACCCAGTACTTC,CASSLNRDRGLETQYF
TRBJ1-3,TRBV6-1,-,-,TGTGCCAGCAGCGTCGGGGCCCTCTCTGGAAACACCATATATTTT,CASSVGALSGNTIYF
TRBJ2-3,TRBV15,TRBD1,many,TGTGCCACCAGCAGACCCCCGGGACAGGGATCAGATACGCAGTATTTT,CATSRPPGQGSDTQYF
TRBJ2-1,TRBV12-5,-,many,TGTGCTAGTGAGGGGAATGAGCAGTTCTTC,CASEGNEQFF
TRBJ1-2,TRBV29-1,TRBD1,few,TGCAGCGTTGGCCGACAGGGCCTCTATGGCTACACCTTC,CSVGRQGLYGYTF